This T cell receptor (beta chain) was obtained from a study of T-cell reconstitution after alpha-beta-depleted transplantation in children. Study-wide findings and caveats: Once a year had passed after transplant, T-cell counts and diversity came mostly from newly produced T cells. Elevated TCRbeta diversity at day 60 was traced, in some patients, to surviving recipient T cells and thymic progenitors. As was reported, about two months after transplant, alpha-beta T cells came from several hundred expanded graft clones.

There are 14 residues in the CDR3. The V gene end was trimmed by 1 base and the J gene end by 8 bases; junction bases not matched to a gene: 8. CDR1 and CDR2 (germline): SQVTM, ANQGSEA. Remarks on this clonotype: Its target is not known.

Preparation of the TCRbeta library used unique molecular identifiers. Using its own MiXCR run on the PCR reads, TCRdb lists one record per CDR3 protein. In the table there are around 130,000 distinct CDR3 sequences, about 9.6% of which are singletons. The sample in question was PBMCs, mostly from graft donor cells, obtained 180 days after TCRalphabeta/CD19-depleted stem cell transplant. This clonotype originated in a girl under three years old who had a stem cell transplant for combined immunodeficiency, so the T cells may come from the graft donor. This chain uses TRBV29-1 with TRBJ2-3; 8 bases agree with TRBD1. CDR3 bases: TGCAGCGTTGAAGCACAGGGGGAAGTGGGTACGCAGTATTTT. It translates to CSVEAQGEVGTQYF.